Presented here are 20 T cell receptor beta chains from one specimen sequenced in a study of Graves' ophthalmopathy and Graves' hyperthyroidism. TCR beta CDR3 amplification used RNA transcripts. Second-round multiplex PCR came after first-round RT-PCR with HTBI primers. TCRdb passed the multiplex PCR reads through MiXCR, listing each CDR3 protein once. The top ten hold less than 4.5% of the sample, which has about 550,000 distinct CDR3 sequences, just under 40% seen once. Sequences were obtained from peripheral blood or thyroid tissue (not recorded which). The receptors shown here come from an adult man with Graves' hyperthyroidism.

The gene calls are TRBV11-3 and TRBJ2-5, with TRBD2 identical over 10 bases. V dropped 8 bases and J dropped 5; count of bases not matched to a gene: 20. There are 18 residues in the CDR3. Germline-derived CDR1 and CDR2 are SGHNT and YENEEA. CDR3 nucleotide sequence: TGTGCCAGCGCCCTGGGGACTAGCGTACCCAATCCCCGGGAGACCCAGTACTTC. As protein: CASALGTSVPNPRETQYF.

The CDR3: CASSEVNLETQYF. For the CDR3, the DNA is TGTGCCAGCAGTGAAGTGAACTTGGAGACCCAGTACTTC. The chain recombines TRBV25-1 with TRBJ2-5; D ambiguous. CDR1 is MGHDK, CDR2 SYGVNS, per germline. The germline V and J ends were trimmed by 2 bases and 5 bases, with 9 bases remaining between them. The CDR3 length is 13 residues.

The table lists this clonotype with many counts. This chain links TRBV7-9 with TRBJ2-5; 7 positions agree with TRBD1. Trimming at V came to 0 bases and at J to 3 bases, leaving 4 bases not matched to a gene. The length of the CDR3 is 15 residues. The germline V gene has CDR1 SEHNR and CDR2 FQNEAQ (reference sequence). The CDR3 protein is CASSLALDRKETQYF. CDR3 DNA sequence: TGTGCCAGCAGCTTAGCCCTGGACAGGAAAGAGACCCAGTACTTC.

V and J are TRBV19 and TRBJ1-1; no clear D gene. V was trimmed by 4 bases and J by 8 bases, leaving 17 bases between them. Germline loops: CDR1 LNHDA, CDR2 SQIVND (reference sequence). This CDR3 is 14 amino acids long. As DNA, the CDR3 is TGTGCCAGTAGTAGTGGAGTGGAGAACGAGGAAGCTTTCTTT. The encoded protein is CASSSGVENEEAFF. The full variable domain, completed using reference TRBV19 and TRBJ1-1, is DGGITQSPKYLFRKEGQNVTLSCEQNLNHDAMYWYRQDPGQGLRLIYYSQIVNDFQKGDIAEGYSVSREKKESFPLTVTSAQKNPTAFYLCASSSGVENEEAFFGQGTRLTVV.

This clonotype was seen only once. This chain links TRBV7-6 with TRBJ1-5; D might be TRBD1 (6 bases). V lost 5 bases, J lost 0 bases, and 14 bases lay in between. CDR1 is SGHVS and CDR2 is FNYEAQ in the germline V gene. The CDR3 length is 16 residues. The CDR3 loop is CASSPQGQLSNQPQHF. The CDR3 bases are TGTGCCAGCAGCCCACAGGGTCAACTTAGCAATCAGCCCCAGCATTTT.

In this sample, this clonotype turned up a few times. This chain links TRBV5-6 with TRBJ1-5, with D perhaps TRBD1 (6 bases). The CDR3 covers 13 residues. With 10 bases removed from V and 7 bases from J, the gap between germline ends came to 18 bases. Germline-derived CDR1 and CDR2 are SGHDT and YYEEEE. This CDR3 reads CAWSEQGEQPQHF. In DNA, the CDR3 is TGTGCCTGGAGTGAACAGGGCGAACAGCCCCAGCATTTT.

This chain joins TRBV5-1 and TRBJ2-7, with 10 nucleotides matching TRBD2. The ends lost 2 bases at V and 3 bases at J; junction bases unmatched: 8. CDR1 SGHRS and CDR2 YFSETQ come from the germline V gene. The CDR3 consists of 16 residues. This CDR3 is CASSFLSAGGGYEQYF. Written as DNA, the CDR3 is TGCGCCAGCAGCTTCCTATCAGCGGGAGGGGGCTACGAGCAGTACTTC.

This clonotype was counted between two and nine times. The rearrangement links TRBV28 to TRBJ1-1; D is undetermined. Germline values: CDR1 MDHEN, CDR2 SYDVKM. V was trimmed by 1 base and J by 1 base, leaving 10 bases between them. The CDR3 runs to 15 residues. The CDR3 nucleotides read TGTGCCAGCAGTTTATCTTGGGTTGGGAACACTGAAGCTTTCTTT. This codes for CASSLSWVGNTEAFF. The full variable domain, its missing parts supplied by reference TRBV28 and TRBJ1-1, is DVKVTQSSRYLVKRTGEKVFLECVQDMDHENMFWYRQDPGLGLRLIYFSYDVKMKEKGDIPEGYSVSREKKERFSLILESASTNQTSMYLCASSLSWVGNTEAFFGQGTRLTVV.

This clonotype came up many times. This chain joins TRBV24-1 and TRBJ1-2; D unresolved. Germline CDR1 reads KGHDR; CDR2 reads SFDVKD. This CDR3 region has 15 residues. Trimming removed 3 bases at V and 0 bases at J, with 10 bases between. For the CDR3, the DNA is TGTGCCACCAGTGATGGGTCAGGATCTAACTATGGCTACACCTTC. It encodes CATSDGSGSNYGYTF.

Many counts were recorded for this clonotype. V gene TRBV20-1 combines with J gene TRBJ1-2; D unresolved. CDR3 length: 10 amino acids. Germline loops: CDR1 DFQATT, CDR2 SNEGSKA (reference sequence). V gave up 3 bases and J gave up 8 bases, with 7 bases separating them. The CDR3 region has the DNA TGCAGTGCTAGGTTTGGGGGCTACACCTTC. Translating gives CSARFGGYTF.

The chain is built from TRBV20-1 and TRBJ2-5, with 11 bases aligning to TRBD2. Per germline, CDR1 DFQATT and CDR2 SNEGSKA (reference sequence). The ends lost 0 bases at V and 4 bases at J; junction bases unmatched: 10. The CDR3 length is 17 residues. The CDR3 DNA follows: TGCAGTGCTAGAGATGGTAGCGGGAGGGCCCTGGGAGAGACCCAGTACTTC. Amino acids: CSARDGSGRALGETQYF.

This chain uses TRBV10-3 with TRBJ1-2; 7 nucleotides align to TRBD1. The CDR3 loop spans 15 amino acids. Germline trimming cut 0 bases from V and 5 bases from J; bases unmatched to any gene: 6. Germline loops: CDR1 ENHRY, CDR2 SYGVKD. As DNA, the CDR3 is TGTGCCATCAGTGAGTCTCAGGGGACAGATTATGGCTACACCTTC. Its protein is CAISESQGTDYGYTF.

This clonotype appeared many times. The chain links TRBV7-3 to TRBJ1-6; D remains ambiguous. The CDR3 length is 14 residues. The V end was cut by 0 bases, the J end by 7 bases, with 7 bases between. Germline CDR1 SGHTA, CDR2 FQGTGA. CDR3 in amino acids: CASSLTPLNSPLHF. The CDR3 coding sequence is TGTGCCAGCAGCTTAACTCCTCTAAATTCACCCCTCCACTTT.

The CDR3 DNA sequence: TGTGCCAGCAGCCCGGGCCCCCCGGGGGAGACCCAGTACTTC. Translation: CASSPGPPGETQYF. V and J are TRBV6-5 and TRBJ2-5, with D perhaps matching TRBD2 (5 bases). This CDR3 contains 14 residues. Germline assignment: CDR1 MNHEY and CDR2 SVGAGI. Trimming took 6 bases from V and 5 from J, leaving 16 bases between them.

The CDR3 DNA is TGTGCCAGCAGCCCCGCCGGGACAGGGGAACTCTACGAGCAGTACTTC. Amino acids: CASSPAGTGELYEQYF. The chain has TRBV7-3 and TRBJ2-7; 10 bases fit TRBD1. CDR1 is SGHTA, CDR2 FQGTGA, per germline. The CDR3 has 16 residues. The ends lost 5 bases at V and 3 bases at J; junction bases unmatched: 10.

The chain joins TRBV4-1 to TRBJ2-7; 8 nucleotides match TRBD1. The CDR3 has 18 residues. The V gene end was trimmed by 0 bases and the J gene end by 4 bases; junction bases not matched to a gene: 14. From germline, CDR1 is MGHRA and CDR2 YSYEKL. The CDR3 here is CASSQDLGGTGGSYEQYF. The CDR3 region has the DNA TGCGCCAGCAGCCAAGATCTTGGGGGCACAGGGGGTTCGTACGAGCAGTACTTC.

The rearrangement uses TRBV7-2 and TRBJ2-7; D remains ambiguous. The germline CDR1 and CDR2 sequences are SGHTA and FQGNSA. The V gene lost 2 bases and the J gene lost 7 bases, with 12 bases spanning the gap. This CDR3 is 13 amino acids long. DNA for the CDR3: TGTGCCAGCAGCTTATCCGGAATGAATGAGCAGTACTTC. Translating gives CASSLSGMNEQYF.

This clonotype was recorded many times. V and J are TRBV20-1 and TRBJ1-1; no firm D call. CDR1 is DFQATT, CDR2 SNEGSKA, per germline (reference sequence). The germline V and J ends were trimmed by 8 bases and 0 bases, with 7 bases remaining between them. This CDR3 is built from 11 residues. CDR3 loop: CSTDLNTEAFF. In DNA, the CDR3 is TGCAGTACAGATTTGAACACTGAAGCTTTCTTT.

As to this clonotype: This may stem from a read error, because a much larger clone lies one nucleotide away. The genes are TRBV6-5 and TRBJ2-5; D is uncertain. This CDR3 is built from 13 residues. In germline, CDR1 is MNHEY, CDR2 SVGAGI. The CDR3 DNA sequence: TGTACCAGACCCGGGTGGGGTACGGAGACCCAGTACTTC. It codes for CTRPGWGTETQYF.

This clonotype turned up a few times. Here the CDR3 reads CASSRANSGANVLTF. In DNA form, the CDR3 reads TGTGCCAGCTCCAGGGCGAACTCTGGGGCCAACGTCCTGACTTTC. The rearrangement uses TRBV7-9 and TRBJ2-6, with D perhaps TRBD1 (5 bases). The CDR3 sequence is 15 residues long. Germline V lookup: CDR1 SEHNR, CDR2 FQNEAQ (reference sequence). The V and J ends lost 8 bases and 0 bases respectively, with 11 bases between them.